This paragraph reports one T cell receptor (beta chain). The sample originates from a study of OX40 agonist ivuxolimab in advanced cancers. Only in-frame clones appear in the TCRdb table, and some are missing; sequencing was by immunoSEQ multiplex PCR. This sample has about 58,000 clones, with roughly nine tenths found just once. Looked up from germline, CDR1 is MNHNS and CDR2 is SASEGT. V dropped 7 bases and J dropped 7; count of bases not matched to a gene: 9. The CDR3 sequence is 14 residues long. This clonotype was obtained from an adult with an advanced solid tumor such as melanoma, head and neck, liver or kidney cancer. The chain links TRBV6-1 to TRBJ1-2; 10 positions agree with TRBD1. The sample in question was CD4+ or CD8+ T cells sorted from blood, obtained in a trial of the OX40 agonist ivuxolimab. Written as DNA, the CDR3 is TGTGCCAGCACCCGGGACAGGGGATCGGCTGGCTACACCTTC. Amino acid sequence: CASTRDRGSAGYTF.